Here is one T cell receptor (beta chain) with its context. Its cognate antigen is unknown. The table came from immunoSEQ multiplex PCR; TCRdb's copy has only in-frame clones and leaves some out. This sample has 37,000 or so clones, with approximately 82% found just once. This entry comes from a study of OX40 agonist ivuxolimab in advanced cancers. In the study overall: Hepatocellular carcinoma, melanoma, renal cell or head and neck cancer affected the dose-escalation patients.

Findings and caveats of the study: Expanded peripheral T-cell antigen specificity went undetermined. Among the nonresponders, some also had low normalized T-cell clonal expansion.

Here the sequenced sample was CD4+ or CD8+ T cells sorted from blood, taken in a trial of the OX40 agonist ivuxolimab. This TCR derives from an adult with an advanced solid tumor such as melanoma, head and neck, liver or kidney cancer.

DNA for the CDR3: TGTGCCAGCAAACAAAATAACTATGGCTACACCTTC. This encodes CASKQNNYGYTF. This chain uses TRBV25-1 with TRBJ1-2; no reliable D call. Trimming stripped 7 bases from V and 1 base from J, with 7 bases between. The CDR3 contains 12 residues. Looked up from germline, CDR1 is MGHDK and CDR2 is SYGVNS.